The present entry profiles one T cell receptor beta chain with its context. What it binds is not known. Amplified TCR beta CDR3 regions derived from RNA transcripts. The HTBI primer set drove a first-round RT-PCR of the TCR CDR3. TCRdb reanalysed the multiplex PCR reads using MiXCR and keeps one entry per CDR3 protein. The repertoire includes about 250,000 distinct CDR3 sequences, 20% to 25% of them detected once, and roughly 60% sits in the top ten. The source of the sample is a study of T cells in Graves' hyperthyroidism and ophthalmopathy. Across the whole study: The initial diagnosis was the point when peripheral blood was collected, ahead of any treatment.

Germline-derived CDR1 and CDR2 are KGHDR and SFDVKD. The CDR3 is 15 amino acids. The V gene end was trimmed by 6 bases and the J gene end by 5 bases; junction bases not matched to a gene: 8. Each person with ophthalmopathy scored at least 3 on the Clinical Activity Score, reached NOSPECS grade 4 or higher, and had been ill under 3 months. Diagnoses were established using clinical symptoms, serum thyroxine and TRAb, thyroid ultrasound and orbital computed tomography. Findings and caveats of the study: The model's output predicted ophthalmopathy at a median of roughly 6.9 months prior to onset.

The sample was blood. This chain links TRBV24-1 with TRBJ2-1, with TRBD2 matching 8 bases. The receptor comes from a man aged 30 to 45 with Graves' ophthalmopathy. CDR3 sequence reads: CATSRPSGQNNEQFF. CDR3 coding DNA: TGTGCCACCAGTCGGCCTAGCGGGCAAAACAATGAGCAGTTCTTC.